This note documents a single TCR beta chain sequence. What it binds is not known. Sequencing was performed with immunoSEQ multiplex PCR; in TCRdb, only in-frame clones are kept and a portion is missing. The table lists 3,000 or so clones, more than 70% of them singletons. Trimming took 4 bases from V and 5 from J, leaving 16 bases between them. The CDR3 loop spans 14 amino acids. Per the germline V gene, CDR1 is SGHRS and CDR2 is YFSETQ. The data were obtained in a study of chemoradiotherapy in HPV16-positive cancers. Broader study findings: Better recurrence-free survival went with HPV-responsive T-cell expansion in HPV16-positive patients.

This receptor was taken from a human donor with HPV-associated anogenital cancer. This sample comprised tumor tissue, obtained from a patient who underwent chemoradiotherapy. V gene TRBV5-1 combines with J gene TRBJ2-7; D tentatively reads TRBD1 or TRBD2 (5 bases each). CDR3: CASSRDPPRDEQYF. CDR3 nucleotide sequence: TGCGCCAGCAGCCGGGACCCGCCTAGGGACGAGCAGTACTTC.